This T cell receptor (beta chain) was found in a study of T cells in Graves' hyperthyroidism and ophthalmopathy. Patients with uncontrolled infections, other autoimmune diseases, pregnancy or lactation were excluded. The study based diagnoses on clinical symptoms, serum thyroxine and TRAb, thyroid ultrasound and orbital computed tomography. Study-level points and caveats: Most thyroid-expanded clonotypes above 0.001 were also found in blood.

Using RNA transcripts as the source, TCR beta CDR3 regions were amplified. TCR CDR3 underwent first-round RT-PCR with the HTBI primer set. TCRdb used MiXCR to reprocess the multiplex PCR reads, holding one entry per CDR3 protein. The sample has roughly 500,000 distinct CDR3 sequences; approximately 49% are singletons. On this clonotype: The target antigen is unknown.

This CDR3 is 14 amino acids long. Germline CDR1 LNHDA, CDR2 SQIVND (reference sequence). With 9 bases clipped from V and 3 bases from J, the junction kept 9 bases outside the gene matches. The receptor's source is an adult woman with Graves' disease, either hyperthyroidism or ophthalmopathy (not recorded which). The material sequenced was peripheral blood or thyroid tissue (not recorded which). This sequence joins TRBV19 and TRBJ2-7, with 9 bases lining up with TRBD1. Here the CDR3 DNA reads TGTGCCAGGCTCGGGACAGGGAGTTTCTACGAGCAGTACTTC. It specifies CARLGTGSFYEQYF.